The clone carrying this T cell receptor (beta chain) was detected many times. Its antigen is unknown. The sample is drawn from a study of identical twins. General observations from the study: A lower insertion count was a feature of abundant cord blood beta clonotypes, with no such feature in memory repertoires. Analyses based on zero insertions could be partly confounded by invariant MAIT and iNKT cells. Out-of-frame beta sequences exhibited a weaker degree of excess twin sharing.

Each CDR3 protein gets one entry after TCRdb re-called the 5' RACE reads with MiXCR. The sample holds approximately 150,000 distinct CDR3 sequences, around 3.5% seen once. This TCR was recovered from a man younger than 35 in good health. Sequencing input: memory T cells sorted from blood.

The CDR3 DNA sequence: TGCGCCAGCAGCATAGGGACTAGCGGGAAGGTCGACACCGGGGAGCTGTTTTTT. Translation: CASSIGTSGKVDTGELFF. The gene calls are TRBV5-1 and TRBJ2-2; 13 bases line up with TRBD2. Germline V gene sequence: CDR1 SGHRS, CDR2 YFSETQ. V lost 4 bases, J lost 3 bases, and 9 bases stayed unmatched. The CDR3 contains 18 residues.